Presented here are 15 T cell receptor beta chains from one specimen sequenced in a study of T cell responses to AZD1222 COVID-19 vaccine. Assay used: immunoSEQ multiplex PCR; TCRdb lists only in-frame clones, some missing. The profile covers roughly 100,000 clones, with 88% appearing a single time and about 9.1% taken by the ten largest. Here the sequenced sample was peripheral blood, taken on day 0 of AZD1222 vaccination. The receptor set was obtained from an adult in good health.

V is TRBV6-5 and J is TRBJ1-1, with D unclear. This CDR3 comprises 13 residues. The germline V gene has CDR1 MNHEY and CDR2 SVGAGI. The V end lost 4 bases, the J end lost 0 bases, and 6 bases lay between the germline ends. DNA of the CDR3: TGTGCCAGCAGTTCCCCAGTGAACACTGAAGCTTTCTTT. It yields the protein CASSSPVNTEAFF.

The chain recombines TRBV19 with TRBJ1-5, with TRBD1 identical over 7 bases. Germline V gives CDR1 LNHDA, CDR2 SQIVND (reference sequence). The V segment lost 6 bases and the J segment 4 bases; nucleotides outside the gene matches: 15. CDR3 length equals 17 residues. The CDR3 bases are TGTGCCAGTAGCAAGACAGGGAGGCCCTCTAAGAATCAGCCCCAGCATTTT. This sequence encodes CASSKTGRPSKNQPQHF.

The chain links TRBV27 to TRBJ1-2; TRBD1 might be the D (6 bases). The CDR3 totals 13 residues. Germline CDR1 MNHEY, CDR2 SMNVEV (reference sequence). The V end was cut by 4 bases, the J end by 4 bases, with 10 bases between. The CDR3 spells CASSSTGPYGYTF. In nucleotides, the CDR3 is TGTGCCAGCAGTTCGACAGGCCCCTATGGCTACACCTTC.

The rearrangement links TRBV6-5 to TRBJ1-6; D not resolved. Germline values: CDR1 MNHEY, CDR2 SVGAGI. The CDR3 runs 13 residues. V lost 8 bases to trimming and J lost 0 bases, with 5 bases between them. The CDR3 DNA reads TGTGCCAGCGCAGGCTCCTATAATTCACCCCTCCACTTT. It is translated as CASAGSYNSPLHF.

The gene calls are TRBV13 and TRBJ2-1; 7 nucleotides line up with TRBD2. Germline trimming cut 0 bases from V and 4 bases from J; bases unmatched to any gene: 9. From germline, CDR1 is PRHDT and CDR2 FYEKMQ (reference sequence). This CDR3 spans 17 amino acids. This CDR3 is CASSLGGAGERYNEQFF. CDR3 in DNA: TGTGCCAGCAGCTTAGGCGGGGCGGGAGAGAGGTACAATGAGCAGTTCTTC.

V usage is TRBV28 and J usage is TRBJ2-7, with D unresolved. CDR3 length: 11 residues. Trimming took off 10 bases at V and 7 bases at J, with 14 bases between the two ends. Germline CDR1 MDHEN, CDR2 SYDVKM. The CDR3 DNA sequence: TGTGCCACCAAAGCTCTGCGGGAGCAGTACTTC. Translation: CATKALREQYF.

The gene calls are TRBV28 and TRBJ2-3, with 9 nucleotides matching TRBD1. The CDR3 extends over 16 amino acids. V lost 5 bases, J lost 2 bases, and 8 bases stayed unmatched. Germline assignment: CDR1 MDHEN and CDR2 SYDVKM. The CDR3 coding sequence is TGTGCCAGCAGTGCCGCCGGGACAGGGTTCACAGATACGCAGTATTTT. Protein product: CASSAAGTGFTDTQYF.

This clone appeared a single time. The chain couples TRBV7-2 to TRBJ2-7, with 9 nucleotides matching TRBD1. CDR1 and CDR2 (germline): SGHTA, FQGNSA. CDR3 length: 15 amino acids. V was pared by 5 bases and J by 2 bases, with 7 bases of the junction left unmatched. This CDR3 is CASSPLQGAAYEQYF. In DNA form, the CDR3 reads TGTGCCAGCAGCCCTCTACAGGGGGCCGCCTACGAGCAGTACTTC.

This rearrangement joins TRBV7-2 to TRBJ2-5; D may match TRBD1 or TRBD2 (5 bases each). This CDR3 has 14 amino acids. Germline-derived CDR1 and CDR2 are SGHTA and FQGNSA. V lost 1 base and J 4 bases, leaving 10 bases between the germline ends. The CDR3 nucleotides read TGTGCCAGCAGCTTAGACGGGGCCCCAGAGACCCAGTACTTC. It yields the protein CASSLDGAPETQYF.

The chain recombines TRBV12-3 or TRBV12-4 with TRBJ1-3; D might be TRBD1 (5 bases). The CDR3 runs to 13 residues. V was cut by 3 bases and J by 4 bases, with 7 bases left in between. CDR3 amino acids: CASSLTVGNTIYF. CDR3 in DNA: TGTGCCAGCAGTTTGACAGTCGGAAACACCATATATTTT.

CDR3 in amino acids: CASSIGHRGLNYGYTF. The DNA of the CDR3 is TGTGCCAGTAGTATAGGCCACAGGGGGCTTAACTATGGCTACACCTTC. J is TRBJ1-2 and V is TRBV19; TRBD1 matches 9 bases. The V segment lost 1 base and the J segment 1 base; nucleotides outside the gene matches: 4. CDR3 size: 16 residues. Germline lookup yields CDR1 LNHDA and CDR2 SQIVND (reference sequence).

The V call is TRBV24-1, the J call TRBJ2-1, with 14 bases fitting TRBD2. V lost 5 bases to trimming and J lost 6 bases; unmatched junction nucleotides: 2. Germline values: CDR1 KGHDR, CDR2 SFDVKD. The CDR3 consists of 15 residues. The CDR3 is CATSGGLAGANEQFF. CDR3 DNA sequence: TGTGCCACCAGTGGGGGACTAGCGGGAGCCAATGAGCAGTTCTTC.

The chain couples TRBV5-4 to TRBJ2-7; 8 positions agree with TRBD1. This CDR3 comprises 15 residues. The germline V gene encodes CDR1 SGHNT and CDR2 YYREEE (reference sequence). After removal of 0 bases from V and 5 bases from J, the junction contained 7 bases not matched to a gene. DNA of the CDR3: TGTGCCAGCAGCTTGGGAGGGACAGGCGGCCACGAGCAGTACTTC. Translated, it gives CASSLGGTGGHEQYF.

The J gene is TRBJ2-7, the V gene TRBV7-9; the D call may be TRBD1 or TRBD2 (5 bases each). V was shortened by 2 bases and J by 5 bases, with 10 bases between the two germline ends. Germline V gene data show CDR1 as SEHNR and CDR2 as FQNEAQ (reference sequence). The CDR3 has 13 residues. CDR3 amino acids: CASSLLGTDEQYF. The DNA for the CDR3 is TGTGCCAGCAGCTTATTGGGGACGGACGAGCAGTACTTC.

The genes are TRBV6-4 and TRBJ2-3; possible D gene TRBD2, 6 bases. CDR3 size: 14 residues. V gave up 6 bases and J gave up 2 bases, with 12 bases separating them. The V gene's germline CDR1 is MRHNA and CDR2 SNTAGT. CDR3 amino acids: CASRPGLNTDTQYF. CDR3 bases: TGTGCCAGCAGGCCGGGACTCAACACAGATACGCAGTATTTT.